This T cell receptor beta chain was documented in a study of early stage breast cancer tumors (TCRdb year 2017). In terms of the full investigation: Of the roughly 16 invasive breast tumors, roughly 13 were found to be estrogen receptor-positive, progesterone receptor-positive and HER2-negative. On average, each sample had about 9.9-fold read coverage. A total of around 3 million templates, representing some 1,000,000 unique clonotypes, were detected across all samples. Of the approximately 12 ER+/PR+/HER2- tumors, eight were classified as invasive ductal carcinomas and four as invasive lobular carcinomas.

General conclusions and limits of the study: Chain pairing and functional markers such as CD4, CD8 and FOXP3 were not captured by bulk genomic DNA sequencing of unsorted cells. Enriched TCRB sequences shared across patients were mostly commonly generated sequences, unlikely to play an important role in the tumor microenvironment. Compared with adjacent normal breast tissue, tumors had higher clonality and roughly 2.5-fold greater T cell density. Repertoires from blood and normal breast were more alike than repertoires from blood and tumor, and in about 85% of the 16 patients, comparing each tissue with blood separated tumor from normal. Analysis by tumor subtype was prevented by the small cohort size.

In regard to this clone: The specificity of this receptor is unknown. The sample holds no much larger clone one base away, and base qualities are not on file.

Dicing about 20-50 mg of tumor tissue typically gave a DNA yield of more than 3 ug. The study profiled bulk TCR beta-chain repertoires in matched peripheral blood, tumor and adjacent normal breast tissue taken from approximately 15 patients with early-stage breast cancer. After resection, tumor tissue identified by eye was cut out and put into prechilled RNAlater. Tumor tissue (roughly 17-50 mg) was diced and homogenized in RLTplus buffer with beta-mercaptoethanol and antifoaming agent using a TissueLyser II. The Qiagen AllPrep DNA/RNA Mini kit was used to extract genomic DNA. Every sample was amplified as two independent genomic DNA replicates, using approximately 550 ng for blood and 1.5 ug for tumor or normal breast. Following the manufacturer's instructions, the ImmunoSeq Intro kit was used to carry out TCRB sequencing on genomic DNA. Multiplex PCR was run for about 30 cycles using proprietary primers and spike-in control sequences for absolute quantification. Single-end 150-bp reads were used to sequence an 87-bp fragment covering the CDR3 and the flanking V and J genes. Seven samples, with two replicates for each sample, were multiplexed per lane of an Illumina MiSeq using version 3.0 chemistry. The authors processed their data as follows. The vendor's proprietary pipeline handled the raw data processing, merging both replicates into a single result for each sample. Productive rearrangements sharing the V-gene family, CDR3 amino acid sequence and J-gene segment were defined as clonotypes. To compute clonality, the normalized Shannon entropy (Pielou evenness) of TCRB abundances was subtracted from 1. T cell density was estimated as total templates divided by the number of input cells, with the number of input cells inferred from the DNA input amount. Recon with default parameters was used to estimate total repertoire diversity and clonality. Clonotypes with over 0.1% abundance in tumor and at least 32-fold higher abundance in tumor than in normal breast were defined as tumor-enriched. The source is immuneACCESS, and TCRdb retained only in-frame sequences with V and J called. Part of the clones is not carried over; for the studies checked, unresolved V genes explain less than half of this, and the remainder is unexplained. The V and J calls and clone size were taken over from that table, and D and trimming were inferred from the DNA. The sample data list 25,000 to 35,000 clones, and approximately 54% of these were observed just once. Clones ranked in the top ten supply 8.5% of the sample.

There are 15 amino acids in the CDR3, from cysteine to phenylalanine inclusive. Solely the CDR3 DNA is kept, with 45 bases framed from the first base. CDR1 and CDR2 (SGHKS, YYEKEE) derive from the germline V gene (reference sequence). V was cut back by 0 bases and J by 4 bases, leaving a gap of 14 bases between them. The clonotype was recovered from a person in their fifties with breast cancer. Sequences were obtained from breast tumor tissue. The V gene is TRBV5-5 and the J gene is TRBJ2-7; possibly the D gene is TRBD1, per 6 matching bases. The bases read TGTGCCAGCAGCTTGGGGGGGCTCCCCCCTTACGAGCAGTACTTC. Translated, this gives CASSLGGLPPYEQYF.